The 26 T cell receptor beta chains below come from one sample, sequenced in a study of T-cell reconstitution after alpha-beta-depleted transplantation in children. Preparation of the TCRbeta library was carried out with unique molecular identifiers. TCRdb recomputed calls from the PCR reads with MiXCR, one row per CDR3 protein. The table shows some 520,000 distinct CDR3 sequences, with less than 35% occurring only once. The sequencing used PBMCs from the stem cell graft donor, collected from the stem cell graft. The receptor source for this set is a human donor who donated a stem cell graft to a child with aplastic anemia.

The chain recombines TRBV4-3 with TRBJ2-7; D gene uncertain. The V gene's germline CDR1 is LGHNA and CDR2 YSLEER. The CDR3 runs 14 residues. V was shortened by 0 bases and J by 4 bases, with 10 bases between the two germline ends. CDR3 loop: CASSQDRAEYEQYF. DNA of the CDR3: TGCGCCAGCAGCCAAGATAGGGCGGAATACGAGCAGTACTTC.

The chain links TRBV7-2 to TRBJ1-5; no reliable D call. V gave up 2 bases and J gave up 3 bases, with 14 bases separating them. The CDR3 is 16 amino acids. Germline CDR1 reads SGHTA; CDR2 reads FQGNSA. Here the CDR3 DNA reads TGTGCCAGCAGCTTAAGCCCGAGGGCCGTCAATCAGCCCCAGCATTTT. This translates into CASSLSPRAVNQPQHF.

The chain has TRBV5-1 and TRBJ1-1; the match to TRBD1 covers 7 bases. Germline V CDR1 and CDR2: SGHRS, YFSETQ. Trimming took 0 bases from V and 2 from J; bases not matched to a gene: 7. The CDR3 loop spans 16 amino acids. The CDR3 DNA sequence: TGCGCCAGCAGCTTGGGGGCAGGGGGAAGTAACACTGAAGCTTTCTTT. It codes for CASSLGAGGSNTEAFF.

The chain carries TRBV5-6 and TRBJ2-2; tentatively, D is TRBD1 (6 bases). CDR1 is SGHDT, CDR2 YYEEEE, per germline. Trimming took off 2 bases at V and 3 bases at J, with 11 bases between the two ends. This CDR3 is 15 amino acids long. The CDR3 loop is CASSFSDRYTGELFF. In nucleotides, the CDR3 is TGTGCCAGCAGCTTTTCGGACAGATACACCGGGGAGCTGTTTTTT. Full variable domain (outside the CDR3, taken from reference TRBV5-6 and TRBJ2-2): DAGVTQSPTHLIKTRGQQVTLRCSPKSGHDTVSWYQQALGQGPQFIFQYYEEEERQRGNFPDRFSGHQFPNYSSELNVNALLLGDSALYLCASSFSDRYTGELFFGEGSRLTVL.

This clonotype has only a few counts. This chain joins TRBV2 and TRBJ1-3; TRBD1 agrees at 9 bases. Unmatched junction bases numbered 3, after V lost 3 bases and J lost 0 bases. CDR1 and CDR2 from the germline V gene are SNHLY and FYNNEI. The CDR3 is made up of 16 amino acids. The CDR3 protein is CASSDGTGNSGNTIYF. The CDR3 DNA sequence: TGTGCCAGCAGTGATGGGACAGGGAACTCTGGAAACACCATATATTTT.

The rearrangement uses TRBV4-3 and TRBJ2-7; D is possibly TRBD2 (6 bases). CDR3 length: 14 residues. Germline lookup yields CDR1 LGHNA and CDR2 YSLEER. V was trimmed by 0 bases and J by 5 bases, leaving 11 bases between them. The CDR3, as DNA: TGCGCCAGCAGCCAAGACCCAGGGAGGCACGAGCAGTACTTC. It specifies CASSQDPGRHEQYF.

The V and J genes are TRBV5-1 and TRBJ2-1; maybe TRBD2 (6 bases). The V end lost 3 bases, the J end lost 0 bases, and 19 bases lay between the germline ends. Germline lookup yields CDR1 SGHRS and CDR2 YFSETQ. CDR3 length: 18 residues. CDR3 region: CASSYLWDSGSSYNEQFF. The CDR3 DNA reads TGCGCCAGCAGCTATTTGTGGGACTCGGGGAGCTCCTACAATGAGCAGTTCTTC.

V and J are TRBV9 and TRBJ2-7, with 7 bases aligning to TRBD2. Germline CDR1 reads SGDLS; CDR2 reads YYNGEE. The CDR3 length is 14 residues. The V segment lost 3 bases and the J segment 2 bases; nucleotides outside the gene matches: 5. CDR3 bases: TGTGCCAGCAGCGCCCCGGGAGGCCCCTACGAGCAGTACTTC. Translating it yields CASSAPGGPYEQYF.

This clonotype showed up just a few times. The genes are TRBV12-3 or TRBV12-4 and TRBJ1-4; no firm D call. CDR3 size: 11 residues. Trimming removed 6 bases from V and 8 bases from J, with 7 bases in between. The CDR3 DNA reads TGTGCCAGCAGGAATCGGGAAAAACTGTTTTTT. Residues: CASRNREKLFF.

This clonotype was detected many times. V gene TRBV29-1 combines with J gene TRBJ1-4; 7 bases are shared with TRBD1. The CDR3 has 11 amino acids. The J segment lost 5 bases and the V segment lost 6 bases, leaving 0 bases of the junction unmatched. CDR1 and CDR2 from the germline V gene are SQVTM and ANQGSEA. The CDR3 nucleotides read TGCAGCGTGACAGGGAATGAAAAACTGTTTTTT. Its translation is CSVTGNEKLFF.

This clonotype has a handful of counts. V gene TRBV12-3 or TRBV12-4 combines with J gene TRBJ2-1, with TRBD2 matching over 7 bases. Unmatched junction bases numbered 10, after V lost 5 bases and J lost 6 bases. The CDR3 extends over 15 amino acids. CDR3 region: CASSPLGLPSNEQFF. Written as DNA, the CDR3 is TGTGCCAGCAGTCCGCTGGGACTACCTTCCAATGAGCAGTTCTTC.

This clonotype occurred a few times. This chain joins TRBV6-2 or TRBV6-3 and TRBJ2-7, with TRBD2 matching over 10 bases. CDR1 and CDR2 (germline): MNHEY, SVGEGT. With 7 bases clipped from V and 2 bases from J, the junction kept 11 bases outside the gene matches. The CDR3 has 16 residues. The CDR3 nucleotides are TGTGCCAGCACCGATCAACTAGCGGGATTGCCCTACGAGCAGTACTTC. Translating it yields CASTDQLAGLPYEQYF.

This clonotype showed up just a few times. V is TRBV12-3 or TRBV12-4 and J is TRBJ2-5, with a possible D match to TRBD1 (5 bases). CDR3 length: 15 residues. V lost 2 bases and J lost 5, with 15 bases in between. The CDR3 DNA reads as TGTGCCAGCAGTTTACCGCTGGGGCCCACGGAGACCCAGTACTTC. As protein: CASSLPLGPTETQYF.

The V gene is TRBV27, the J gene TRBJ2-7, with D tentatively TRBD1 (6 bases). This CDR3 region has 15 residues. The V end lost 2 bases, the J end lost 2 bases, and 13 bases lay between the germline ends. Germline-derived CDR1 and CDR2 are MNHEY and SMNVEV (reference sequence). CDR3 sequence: CASSLTQGRTYEQYF. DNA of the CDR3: TGTGCCAGCAGTTTAACACAGGGAAGGACCTACGAGCAGTACTTC.

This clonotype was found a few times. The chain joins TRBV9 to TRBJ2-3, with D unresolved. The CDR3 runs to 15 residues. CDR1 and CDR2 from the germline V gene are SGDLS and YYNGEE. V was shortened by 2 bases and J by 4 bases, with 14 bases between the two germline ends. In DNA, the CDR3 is TGTGCCAGCAGCGTTGGGCCTTCCGAGGCAGATACGCAGTATTTT. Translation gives CASSVGPSEADTQYF.

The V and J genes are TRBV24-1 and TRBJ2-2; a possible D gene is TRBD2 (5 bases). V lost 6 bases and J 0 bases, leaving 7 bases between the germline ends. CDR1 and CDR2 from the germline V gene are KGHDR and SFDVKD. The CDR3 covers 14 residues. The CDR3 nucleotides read TGTGCCACCAGTAGCGGAGCGAACACCGGGGAGCTGTTTTTT. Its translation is CATSSGANTGELFF.

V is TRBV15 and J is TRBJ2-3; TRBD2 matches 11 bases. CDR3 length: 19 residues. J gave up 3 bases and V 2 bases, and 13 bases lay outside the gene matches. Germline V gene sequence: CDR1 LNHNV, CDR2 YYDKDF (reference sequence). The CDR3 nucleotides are TGTGCCACCAGCAGAAAATCAGGGGGGCTAGCGGGAGGAACAGATACGCAGTATTTT. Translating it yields CATSRKSGGLAGGTDTQYF.

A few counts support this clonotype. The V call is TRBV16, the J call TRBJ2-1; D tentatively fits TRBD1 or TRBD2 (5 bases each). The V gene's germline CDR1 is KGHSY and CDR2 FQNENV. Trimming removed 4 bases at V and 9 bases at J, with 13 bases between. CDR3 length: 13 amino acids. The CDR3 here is CASSLGRDFEQFF. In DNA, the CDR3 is TGTGCCAGCAGCCTGGGACGTGATTTTGAGCAGTTCTTC.

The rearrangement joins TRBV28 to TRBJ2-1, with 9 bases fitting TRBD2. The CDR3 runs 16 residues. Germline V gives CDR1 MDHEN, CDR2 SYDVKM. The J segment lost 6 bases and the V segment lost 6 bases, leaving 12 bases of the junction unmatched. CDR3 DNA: TGTGCCAGCAGGGGGGGGTCTAGCGGGACCCCCAATGAGCAGTTCTTC. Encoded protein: CASRGGSSGTPNEQFF.

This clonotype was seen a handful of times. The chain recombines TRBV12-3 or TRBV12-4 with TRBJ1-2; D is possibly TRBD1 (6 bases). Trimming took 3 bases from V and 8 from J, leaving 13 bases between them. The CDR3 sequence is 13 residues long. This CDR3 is CASSFLQGSGYTF. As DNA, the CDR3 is TGTGCCAGCAGTTTCTTACAGGGTTCAGGCTACACCTTC.

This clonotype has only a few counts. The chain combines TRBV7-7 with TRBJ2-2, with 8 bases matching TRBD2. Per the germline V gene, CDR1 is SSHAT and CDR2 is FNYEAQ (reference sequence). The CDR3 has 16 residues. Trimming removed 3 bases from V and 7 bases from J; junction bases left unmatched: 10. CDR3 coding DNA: TGTGCCAGCAGCTTTACCCCCGGGCTAGCGGGCGGGGAGCTGTTTTTT. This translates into CASSFTPGLAGGELFF.

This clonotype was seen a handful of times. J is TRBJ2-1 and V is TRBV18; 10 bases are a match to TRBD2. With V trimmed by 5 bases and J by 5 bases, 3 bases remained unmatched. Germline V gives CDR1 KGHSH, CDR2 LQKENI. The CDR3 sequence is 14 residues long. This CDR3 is CASSSGLAHNEQFF. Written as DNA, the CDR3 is TGTGCCAGCTCATCGGGACTAGCGCACAATGAGCAGTTCTTC.

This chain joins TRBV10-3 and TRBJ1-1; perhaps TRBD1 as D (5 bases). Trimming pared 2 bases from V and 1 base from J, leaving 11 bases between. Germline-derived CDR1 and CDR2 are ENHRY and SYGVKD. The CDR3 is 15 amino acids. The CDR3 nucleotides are TGTGCCATCAGTGAGGGTAGGGGCGAGAACACTGAAGCTTTCTTT. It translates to CAISEGRGENTEAFF.

CDR3 sequence: CASSADNYSNQPQHF. Written as DNA, the CDR3 is TGTGCCAGCAGCGCCGACAACTATAGCAATCAGCCCCAGCATTTT. V is TRBV9 and J is TRBJ1-5; D remains ambiguous. CDR3 size: 15 residues. Germline V gene data show CDR1 as SGDLS and CDR2 as YYNGEE. With 3 bases removed from V and 0 bases from J, the gap between germline ends came to 10 bases. Using reference TRBV9 and TRBJ1-5 for the parts outside the CDR3, the full variable domain is DSGVTQTPKHLITATGQRVTLRCSPRSGDLSVYWYQQSLDQGLQFLIQYYNGEERAKGNILERFSAQQFPDLHSELNLSSLELGDSALYFCASSADNYSNQPQHFGDGTRLSIL.

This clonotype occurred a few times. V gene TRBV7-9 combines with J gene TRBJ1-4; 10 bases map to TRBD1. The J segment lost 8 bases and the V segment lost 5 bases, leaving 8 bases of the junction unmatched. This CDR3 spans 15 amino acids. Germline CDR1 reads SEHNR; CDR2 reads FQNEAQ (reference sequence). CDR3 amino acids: CASSLRDRGKEKLFF. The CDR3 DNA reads TGTGCCAGCAGCCTCCGGGACAGGGGAAAGGAAAAACTGTTTTTT.

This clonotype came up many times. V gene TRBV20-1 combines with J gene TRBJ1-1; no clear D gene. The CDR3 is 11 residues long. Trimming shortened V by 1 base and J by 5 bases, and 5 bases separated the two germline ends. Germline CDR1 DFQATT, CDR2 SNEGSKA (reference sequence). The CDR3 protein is CSARARTEAFF. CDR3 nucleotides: TGCAGTGCTAGAGCGAGGACTGAAGCTTTCTTT.